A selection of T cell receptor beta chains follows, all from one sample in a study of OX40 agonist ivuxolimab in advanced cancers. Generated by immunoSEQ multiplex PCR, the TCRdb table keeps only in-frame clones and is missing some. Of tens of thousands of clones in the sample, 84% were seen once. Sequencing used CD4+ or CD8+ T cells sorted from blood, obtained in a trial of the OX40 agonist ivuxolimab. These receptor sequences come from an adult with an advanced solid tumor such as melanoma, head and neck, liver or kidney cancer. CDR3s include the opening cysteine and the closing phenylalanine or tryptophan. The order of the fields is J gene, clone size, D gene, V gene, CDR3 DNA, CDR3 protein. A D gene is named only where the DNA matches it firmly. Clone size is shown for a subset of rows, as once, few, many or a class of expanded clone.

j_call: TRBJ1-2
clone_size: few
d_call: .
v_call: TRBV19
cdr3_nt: TGTGCCAGTAGTATTACCCCTAACTATGGCTACACCTTC
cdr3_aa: CASSITPNYGYTF

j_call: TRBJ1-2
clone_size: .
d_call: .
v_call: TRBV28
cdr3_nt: TGTGCCAGCAGTTTGTCCCACAGCCTCGGCGGCTACACCTTC
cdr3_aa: CASSLSHSLGGYTF

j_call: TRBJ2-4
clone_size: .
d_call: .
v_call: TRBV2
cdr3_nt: TGTGCCAGCAGGGAGGGGTATCGGAACATTCAGTACTTC
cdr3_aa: CASREGYRNIQYF

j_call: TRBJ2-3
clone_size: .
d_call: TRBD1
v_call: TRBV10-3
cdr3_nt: TGTGCCATCAGTCCGACAGGGGGCGAGGAGGATACGCAGTATTTT
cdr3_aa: CAISPTGGEEDTQYF

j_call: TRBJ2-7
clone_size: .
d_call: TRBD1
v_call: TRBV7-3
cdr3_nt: TGTGCCAGCAGCTACAGGGGGGAGGCCAGGTCCTCCTACGAGCAGTACTTC
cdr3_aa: CASSYRGEARSSYEQYF

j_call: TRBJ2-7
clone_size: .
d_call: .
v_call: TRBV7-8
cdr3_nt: TGTGCCAGCAGCTTGACTGGTAAATACGAGCAGTACTTC
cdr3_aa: CASSLTGKYEQYF

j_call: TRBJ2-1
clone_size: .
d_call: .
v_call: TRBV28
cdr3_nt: TGTGCCAGCAGGCGGACCCACAATGAGCAGTTCTTC
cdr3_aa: CASRRTHNEQFF

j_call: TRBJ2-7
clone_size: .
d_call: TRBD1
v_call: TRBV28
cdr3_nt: TGTGCCAGCAGTAGTTACAGGGGCGGCTACGAGCAGTACTTC
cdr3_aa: CASSSYRGGYEQYF

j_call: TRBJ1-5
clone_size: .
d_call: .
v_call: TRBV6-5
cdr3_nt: TGTGCCAGCAGTTACAAACCGGGGGGAAATCAGCCCCAGCATTTT
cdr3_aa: CASSYKPGGNQPQHF

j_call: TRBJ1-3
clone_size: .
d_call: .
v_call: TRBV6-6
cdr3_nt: TGTGCCAGCAGTTTCTCCGGGACGAGAGGAAACACCATATATTTT
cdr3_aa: CASSFSGTRGNTIYF

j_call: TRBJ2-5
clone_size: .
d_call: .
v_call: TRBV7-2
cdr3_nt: TGTGCCAGCAGCAACACTAGGACAGATGAGACCCAGTACTTC
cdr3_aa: CASSNTRTDETQYF

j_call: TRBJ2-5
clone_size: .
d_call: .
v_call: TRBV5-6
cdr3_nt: TGTGCCAGCAGCTTGGGGTCCGGGACCCAGTACTTC
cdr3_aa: CASSLGSGTQYF

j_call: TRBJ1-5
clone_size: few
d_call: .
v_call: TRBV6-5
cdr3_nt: TGTGCCAGCAGGCCCTCGCCACTATTTAATCAGCCCCAGCATTTT
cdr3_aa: CASRPSPLFNQPQHF

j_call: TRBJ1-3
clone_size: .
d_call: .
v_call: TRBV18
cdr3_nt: TGTGCCAGCTCACCACCGAGCCAGGGAGCTGGAAACACCATATATTTT
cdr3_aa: CASSPPSQGAGNTIYF

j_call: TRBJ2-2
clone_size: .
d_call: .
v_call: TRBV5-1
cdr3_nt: TGCGCCAGCAGCTTAAGGACCGTCCGGGAAACCGGGGAGCTGTTTTTT
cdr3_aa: CASSLRTVRETGELFF

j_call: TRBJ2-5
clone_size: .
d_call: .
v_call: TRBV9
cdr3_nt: TGTGCCAGCAGCGGGGGACTGCGGGGACCAGAGACCCAGTACTTC
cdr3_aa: CASSGGLRGPETQYF

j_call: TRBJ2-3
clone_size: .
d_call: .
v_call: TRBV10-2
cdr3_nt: TGCGCCAGCAAGTTGGAGGGGGCGCAAGATACGCAGTATTTT
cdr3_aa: CASKLEGAQDTQYF

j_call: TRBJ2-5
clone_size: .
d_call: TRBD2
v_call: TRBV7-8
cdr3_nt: TGTGCCAGCAGCCCCCTGGGAGGAGCGGGAGATAAAGAGACCCAGTACTTC
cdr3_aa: CASSPLGGAGDKETQYF

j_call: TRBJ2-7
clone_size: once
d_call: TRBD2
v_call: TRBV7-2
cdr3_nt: TGTGCCAGCAGCTTAGGACTAGCGGGGCCCGACGAGCAGTACTTC
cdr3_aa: CASSLGLAGPDEQYF

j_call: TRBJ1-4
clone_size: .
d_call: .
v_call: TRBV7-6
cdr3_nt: TGTGCCAGCAGCTTGGTTAGCGGGGGCGGGCGTGAAAAACTGTTTTTT
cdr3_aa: CASSLVSGGGREKLFF

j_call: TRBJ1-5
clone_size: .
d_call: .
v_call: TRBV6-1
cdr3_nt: TGTGCCAGCAGTGATGGGGGGGGTCGCCAGCCCCAGCATTTT
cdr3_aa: CASSDGGGRQPQHF

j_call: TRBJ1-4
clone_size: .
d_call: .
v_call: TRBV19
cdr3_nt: TGTGCCAGTAGTAGGGTAGAACAGGGTGGCGAAAAACTGTTTTTT
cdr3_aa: CASSRVEQGGEKLFF

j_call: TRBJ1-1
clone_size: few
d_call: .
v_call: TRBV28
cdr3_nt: TGTGCCAGCAGTTTACGACGGAATACTGAAGCTTTCTTT
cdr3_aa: CASSLRRNTEAFF

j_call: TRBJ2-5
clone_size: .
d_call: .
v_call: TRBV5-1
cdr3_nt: TGCGCCAGCAGCCAGGGGGGGGAAGAGACCCAGTACTTC
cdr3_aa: CASSQGGEETQYF

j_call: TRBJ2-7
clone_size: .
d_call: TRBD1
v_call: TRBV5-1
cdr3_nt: TGCGCCAGCAGCTTTCGACAGGGACGCTACGAGCAGTACTTC
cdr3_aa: CASSFRQGRYEQYF

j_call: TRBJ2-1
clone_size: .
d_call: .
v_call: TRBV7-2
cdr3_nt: TGTGCCAGCAGCCCACTACCCAACCTAGAGAGGACACGGATGAATGAGCAGTTCTTC
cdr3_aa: CASSPLPNLERTRMNEQFF

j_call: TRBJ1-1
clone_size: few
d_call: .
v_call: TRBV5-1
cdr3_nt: TGCGCCAGCAGCCAGGAGGGGACTGAAGCTTTCTTT
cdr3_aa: CASSQEGTEAFF

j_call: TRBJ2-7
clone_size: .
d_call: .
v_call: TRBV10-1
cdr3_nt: TGCGCCAGCAGTGAGAGCGGGCCCAGCTACGAGCAGTACTTC
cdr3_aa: CASSESGPSYEQYF

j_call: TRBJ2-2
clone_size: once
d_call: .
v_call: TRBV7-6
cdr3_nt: TGTGCCAGCAGCTCCCGCTTCGGGTCTACCGGGGAGCTGTTTTTT
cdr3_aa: CASSSRFGSTGELFF

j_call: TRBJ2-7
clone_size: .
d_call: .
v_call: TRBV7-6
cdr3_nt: TGTGCCAGCAGCAAAGGACTAACGGGGTACGAGCAGTACTTC
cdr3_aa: CASSKGLTGYEQYF

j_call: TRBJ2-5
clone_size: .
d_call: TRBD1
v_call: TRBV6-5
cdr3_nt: TGTGCCAGCAGCCGGGACAGGGGGAGGGAGACCCAGTACTTC
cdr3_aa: CASSRDRGRETQYF

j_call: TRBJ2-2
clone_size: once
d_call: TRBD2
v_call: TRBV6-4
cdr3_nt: TGTGCCAGCAGCAGACTAGCGGGGTACACCGGGGAGCTGTTTTTT
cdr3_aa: CASSRLAGYTGELFF

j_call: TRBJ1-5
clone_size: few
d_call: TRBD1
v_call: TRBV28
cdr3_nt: TGTGCCAGCACTTCGGGACAGATCAATCAGCCCCAGCATTTT
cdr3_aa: CASTSGQINQPQHF

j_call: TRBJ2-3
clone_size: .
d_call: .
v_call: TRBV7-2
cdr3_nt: TGTGCCAGCAGCTGGGTCGTGGGAGATACGCAGTATTTT
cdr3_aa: CASSWVVGDTQYF

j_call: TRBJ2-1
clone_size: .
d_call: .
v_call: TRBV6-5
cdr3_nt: TGTGCCAGCAGTTACGATTCCGCAGGGCGGGATGAGCAGTTCTTC
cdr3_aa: CASSYDSAGRDEQFF

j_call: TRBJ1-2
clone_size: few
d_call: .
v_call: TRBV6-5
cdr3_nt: TGTGCCAGCAGTCGCACGGCAAACTATGGCTACACCTTC
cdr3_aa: CASSRTANYGYTF

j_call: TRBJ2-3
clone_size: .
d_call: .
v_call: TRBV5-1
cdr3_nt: TGCGCCAGCAGCTTGGCACGGGAACAAAGCACAGATACGCAGTATTTT
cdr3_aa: CASSLAREQSTDTQYF

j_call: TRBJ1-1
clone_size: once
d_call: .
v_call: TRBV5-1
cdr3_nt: TGCGCCAGCAGCTTGGTTCCAGGGGTAGGGAACACTGAAGCTTTCTTT
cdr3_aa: CASSLVPGVGNTEAFF

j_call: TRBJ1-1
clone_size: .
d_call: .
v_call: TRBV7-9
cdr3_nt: TGTGCCAGCAGCTTTGGGAGGAGGGACACTGAAGCTTTCTTT
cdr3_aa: CASSFGRRDTEAFF

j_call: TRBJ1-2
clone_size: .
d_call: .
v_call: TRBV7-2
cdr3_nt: TGTGCCAGCAGCTCTAACTCGGCCCAAGGAAGCTACACCTTC
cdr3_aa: CASSSNSAQGSYTF

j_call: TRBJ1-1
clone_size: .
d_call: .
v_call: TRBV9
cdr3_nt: TGTGCCAGCAGCATCCGGGACGGATCTGGGGCTTTCTTT
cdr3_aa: CASSIRDGSGAFF

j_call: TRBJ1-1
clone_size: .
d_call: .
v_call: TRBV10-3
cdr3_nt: TGTGCCATCAGTGAATTCGACAGAAACACTGAAGCTTTCTTT
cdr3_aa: CAISEFDRNTEAFF

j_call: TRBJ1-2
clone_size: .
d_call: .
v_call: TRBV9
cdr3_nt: TGTGCCAGCAGCGTAGAAGCGGCTAACTATGGCTACACCTTC
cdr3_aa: CASSVEAANYGYTF

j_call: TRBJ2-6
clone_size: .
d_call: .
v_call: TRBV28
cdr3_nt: TGTGCCAGCAGCTCATCAGGTTCCGGGGCCAACGTCCTGACTTTC
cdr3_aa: CASSSSGSGANVLTF

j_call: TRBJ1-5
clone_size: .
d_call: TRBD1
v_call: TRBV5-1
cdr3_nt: TGCGCCAGCAGCCCGGGGACAGGTGTTGATCAGCCCCAGCATTTT
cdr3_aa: CASSPGTGVDQPQHF

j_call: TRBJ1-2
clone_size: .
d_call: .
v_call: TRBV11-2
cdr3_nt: TGTGCCAGCAGCCTGCAGACCGAGAACTATGGCTACACCTTC
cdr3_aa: CASSLQTENYGYTF

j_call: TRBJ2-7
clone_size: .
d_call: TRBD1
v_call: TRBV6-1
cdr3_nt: TGTGCCAGCAGTGACTGGGACAGGGGATACGAGCAGTACTTC
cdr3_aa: CASSDWDRGYEQYF

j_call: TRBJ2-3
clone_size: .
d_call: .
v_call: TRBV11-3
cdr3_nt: TGTGCCAGCAGCTTGGCGGGAGATACGCAGTATTTT
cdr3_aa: CASSLAGDTQYF

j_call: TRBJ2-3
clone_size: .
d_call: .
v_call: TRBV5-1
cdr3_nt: TGCGCCAGCAGCTTGGGACTAGGCAGCACAGATACGCAGTATTTT
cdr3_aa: CASSLGLGSTDTQYF

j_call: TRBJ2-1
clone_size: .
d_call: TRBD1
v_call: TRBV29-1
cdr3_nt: TGCAGCGTTGGAGAGGGACAGGGCGGCAATGAGCAGTTCTTC
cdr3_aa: CSVGEGQGGNEQFF

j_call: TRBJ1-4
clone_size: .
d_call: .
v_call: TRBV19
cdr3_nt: TGTGCCAGTAGTACTCGGGACCGATCAACTAATGAAAAACTGTTTTTT
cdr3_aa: CASSTRDRSTNEKLFF

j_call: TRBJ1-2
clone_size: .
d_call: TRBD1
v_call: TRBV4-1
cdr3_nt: TGCGCCAGCAGCCAAGGTGTGACAGGGACCGCGGGCTACACCTTC
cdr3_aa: CASSQGVTGTAGYTF

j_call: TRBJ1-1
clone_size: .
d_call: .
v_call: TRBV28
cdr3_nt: TGTGCCACTTCGCGGCGGGAAGCTTTCTTT
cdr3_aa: CATSRREAFF

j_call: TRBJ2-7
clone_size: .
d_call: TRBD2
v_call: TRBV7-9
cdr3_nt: TGTGCCAGCACCCTGGGGGGGAGCTCCTACGAGCAGTACTTC
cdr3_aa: CASTLGGSSYEQYF

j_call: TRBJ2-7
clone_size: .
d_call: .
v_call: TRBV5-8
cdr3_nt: TGTGCCAGCAGCTTGGTCCCAGAGGACGAGCAGTACTTC
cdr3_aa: CASSLVPEDEQYF

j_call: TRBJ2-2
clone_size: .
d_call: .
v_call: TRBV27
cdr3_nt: TGTGCCACCCAGTCGCACGGGGAGCTGTTTTTT
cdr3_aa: CATQSHGELFF

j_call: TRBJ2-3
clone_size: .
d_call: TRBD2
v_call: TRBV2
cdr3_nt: TGTGCCAGCACTAGGACTAGCGGGAACACAGATACGCAGTATTTT
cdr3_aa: CASTRTSGNTDTQYF